This T cell receptor (beta chain) is from a study of neurological immune-mediated disorders. Notes on the study in general: None of the CDR3 amino acid sequences in expanded clones turned up in more than one subject, which points to private repertoires in all groups. One related-CDR3 cluster, found by phylogenetic grouping, held repertoires of 18 of 34 multiple sclerosis patients and is a possible signature. The multiple sclerosis repertoire cluster had no clinical or MRI feature associated with it.

Trimming took off 0 bases at V and 6 bases at J, with 16 bases between the two ends. CDR1 and CDR2 (germline): SGDLS, YYNGEE. This CDR3 spans 15 amino acids. TCRdb processed the 5' RACE reads anew with MiXCR; each CDR3 protein has one entry. This sample has fewer than 85,000 distinct CDR3 sequences; roughly 4.5% occur once, and the top ten carry about 2%. This clonotype was recorded many times. Its antigen is as yet unknown. Libraries used 2 million unsorted PBMCs kept frozen in RNAlater. This TCR was recovered from a woman aged 70-85 years with multiple sclerosis. The sequenced material came from PBMCs. This rearrangement joins TRBV9 to TRBJ2-7; no reliable D call. In DNA form, the CDR3 reads TGTGCCAGCAGCGTAGGATCGTGGGGATCTGGCGAGCAGTACTTC. Its protein product is CASSVGSWGSGEQYF.